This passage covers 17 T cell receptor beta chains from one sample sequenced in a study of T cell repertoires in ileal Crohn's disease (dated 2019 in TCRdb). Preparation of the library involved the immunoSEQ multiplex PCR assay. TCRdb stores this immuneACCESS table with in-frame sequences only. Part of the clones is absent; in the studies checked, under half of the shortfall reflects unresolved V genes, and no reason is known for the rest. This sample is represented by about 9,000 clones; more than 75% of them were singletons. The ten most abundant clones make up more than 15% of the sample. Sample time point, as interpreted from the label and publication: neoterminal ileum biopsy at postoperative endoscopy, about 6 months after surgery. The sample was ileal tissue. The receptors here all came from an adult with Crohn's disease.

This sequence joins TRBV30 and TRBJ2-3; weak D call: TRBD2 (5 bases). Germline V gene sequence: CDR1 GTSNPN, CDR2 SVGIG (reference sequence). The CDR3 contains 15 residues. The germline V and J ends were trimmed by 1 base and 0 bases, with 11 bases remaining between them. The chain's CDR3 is CAWSARGYSTDTQYF. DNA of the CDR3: TGTGCCTGGAGTGCCCGGGGATATAGCACAGATACGCAGTATTTT.

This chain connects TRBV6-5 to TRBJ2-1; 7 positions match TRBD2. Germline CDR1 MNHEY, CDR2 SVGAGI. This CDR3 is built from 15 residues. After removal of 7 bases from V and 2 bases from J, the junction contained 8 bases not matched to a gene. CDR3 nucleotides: TGTGCCAGCAAGATAACTAGCGAGCCCTACAATGAGCAGTTCTTC. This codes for CASKITSEPYNEQFF.

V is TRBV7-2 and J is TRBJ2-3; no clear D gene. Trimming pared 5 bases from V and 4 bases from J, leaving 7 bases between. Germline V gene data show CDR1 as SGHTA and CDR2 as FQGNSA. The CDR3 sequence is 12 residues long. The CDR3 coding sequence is TGTGCCAGCAGCCGTTCGTCAGATACGCAGTATTTT. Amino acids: CASSRSSDTQYF.

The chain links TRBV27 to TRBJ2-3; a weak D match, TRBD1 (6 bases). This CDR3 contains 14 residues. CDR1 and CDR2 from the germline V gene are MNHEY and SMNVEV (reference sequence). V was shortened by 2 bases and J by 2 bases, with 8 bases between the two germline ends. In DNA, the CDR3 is TGTGCCAGCAGTTTAGGACAGACCACAGATACGCAGTATTTT. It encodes CASSLGQTTDTQYF.

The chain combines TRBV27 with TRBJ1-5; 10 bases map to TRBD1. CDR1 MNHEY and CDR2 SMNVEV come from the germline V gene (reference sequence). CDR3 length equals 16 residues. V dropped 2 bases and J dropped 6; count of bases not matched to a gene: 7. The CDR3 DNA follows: TGTGCCAGCAGTTTAGCCCCCTGGACAGGGGGTCAGCCCCAGCATTTT. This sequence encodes CASSLAPWTGGQPQHF.

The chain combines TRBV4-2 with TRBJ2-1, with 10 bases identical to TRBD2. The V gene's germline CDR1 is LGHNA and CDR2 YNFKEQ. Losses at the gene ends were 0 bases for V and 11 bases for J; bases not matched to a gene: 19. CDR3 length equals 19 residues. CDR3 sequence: CASSQDNSPGTSAYFKQFF. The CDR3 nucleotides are TGTGCCAGCAGCCAAGATAATTCCCCCGGGACTAGCGCCTATTTTAAGCAGTTCTTC.

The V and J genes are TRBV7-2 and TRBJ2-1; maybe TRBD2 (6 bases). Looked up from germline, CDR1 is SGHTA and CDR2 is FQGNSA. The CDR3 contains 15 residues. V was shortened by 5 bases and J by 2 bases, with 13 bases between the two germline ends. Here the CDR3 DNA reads TGTGCCAGCAGCCCGAGGCGGGAAGCCTACAATGAGCAGTTCTTC. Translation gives CASSPRREAYNEQFF.

This chain's CDR3 is CASSWTSGGPRYF. CDR3 coding DNA: TGTGCCAGCAGCTGGACTAGCGGGGGTCCTAGGTATTTT. The gene calls are TRBV7-6 and TRBJ2-3; 13 bases map to TRBD2. The CDR3 spans 13 residues. J lost 14 bases, V lost 4 bases, and 6 bases had no gene match. In germline, CDR1 is SGHVS, CDR2 FNYEAQ.

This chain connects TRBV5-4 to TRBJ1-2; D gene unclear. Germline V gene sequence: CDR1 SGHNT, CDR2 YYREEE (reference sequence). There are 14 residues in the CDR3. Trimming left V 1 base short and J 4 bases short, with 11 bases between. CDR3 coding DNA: TGTGCCAGCAGCTTGTCGGGTTTTACCTATGGCTACACCTTC. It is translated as CASSLSGFTYGYTF.

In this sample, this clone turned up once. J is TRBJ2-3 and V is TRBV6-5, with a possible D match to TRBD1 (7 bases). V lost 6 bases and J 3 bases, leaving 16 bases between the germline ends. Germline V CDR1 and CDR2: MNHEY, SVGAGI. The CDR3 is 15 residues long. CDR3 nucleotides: TGTGCCAGCAGGGAGGGGGCGCGTCGGACAGATACGCAGTATTTT. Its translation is CASREGARRTDTQYF.

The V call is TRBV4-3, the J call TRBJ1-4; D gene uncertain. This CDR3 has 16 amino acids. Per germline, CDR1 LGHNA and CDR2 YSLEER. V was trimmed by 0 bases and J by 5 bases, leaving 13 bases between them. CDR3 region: CASSQENWAGNEKLFF. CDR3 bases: TGCGCCAGCAGCCAAGAGAACTGGGCAGGAAATGAAAAACTGTTTTTT.

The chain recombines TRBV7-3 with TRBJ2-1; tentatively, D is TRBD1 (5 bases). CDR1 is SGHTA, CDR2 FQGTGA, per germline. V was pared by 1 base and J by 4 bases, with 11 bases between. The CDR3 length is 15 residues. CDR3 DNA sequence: TGTGCCAGCAGCTTAATGGCAGGGTTATACAATGAGCAGTTCTTC. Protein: CASSLMAGLYNEQFF.

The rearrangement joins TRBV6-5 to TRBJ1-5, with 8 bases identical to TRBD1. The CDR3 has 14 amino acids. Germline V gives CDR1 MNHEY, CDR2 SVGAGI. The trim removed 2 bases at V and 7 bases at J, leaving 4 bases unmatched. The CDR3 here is CASSYGGTGQPQHF. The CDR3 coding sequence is TGTGCCAGCAGTTACGGGGGGACAGGACAGCCCCAGCATTTT.

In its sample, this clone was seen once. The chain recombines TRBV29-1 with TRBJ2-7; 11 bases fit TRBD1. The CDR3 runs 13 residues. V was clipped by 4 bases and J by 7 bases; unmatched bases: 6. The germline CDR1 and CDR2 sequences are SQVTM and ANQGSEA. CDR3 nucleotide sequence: TGCAGCGTTGCCGGGACAGGGGGTGGAGAGCAGTACTTC. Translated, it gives CSVAGTGGGEQYF.

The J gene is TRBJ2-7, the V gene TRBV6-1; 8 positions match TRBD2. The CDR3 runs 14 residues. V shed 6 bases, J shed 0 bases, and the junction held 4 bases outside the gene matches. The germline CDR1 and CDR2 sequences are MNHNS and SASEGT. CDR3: CASRSSGYSYEQYF. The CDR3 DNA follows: TGTGCCAGCAGGTCTAGCGGGTACTCCTACGAGCAGTACTTC.

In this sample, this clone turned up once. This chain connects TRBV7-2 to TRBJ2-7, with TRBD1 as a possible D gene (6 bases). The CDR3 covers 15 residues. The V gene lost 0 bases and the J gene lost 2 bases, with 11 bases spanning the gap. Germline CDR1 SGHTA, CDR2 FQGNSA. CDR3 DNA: TGTGCCAGCAGCTTAGCCGGGACACCCACCTACGAGCAGTACTTC. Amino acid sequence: CASSLAGTPTYEQYF. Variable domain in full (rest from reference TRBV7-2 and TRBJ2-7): GAGVSQSPSNKVTEKGKDVELRCDPISGHTALYWYRQSLGQGLEFLIYFQGNSAPDKSGLPSDRFSAERTGGSVSTLTIQRTQQEDSAVYLCASSLAGTPTYEQYFGPGTRLTVT.

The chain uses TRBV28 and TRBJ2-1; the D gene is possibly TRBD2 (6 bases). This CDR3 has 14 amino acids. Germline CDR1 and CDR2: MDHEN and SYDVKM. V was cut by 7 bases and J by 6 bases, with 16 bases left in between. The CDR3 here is CASTLGTPLNEQFF. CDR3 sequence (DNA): TGTGCCAGCACCTTAGGGACTCCCCTCAATGAGCAGTTCTTC.